This TCR beta chain was obtained from a study of blood T cell repertoires in COVID-19. The overall study: Sample material is recorded as cDNA or gDNA derived from T cells, B-cell-depleted T cells, or PBMCs.

Donors in Cohort 3 counted as recovered after two negative PCRs, clearance, or symptom resolution. Methods used by the authors: Estimation of nucleated cell counts relied on the amplification of reference gene primers. Assay used: immunoSEQ multiplex PCR; TCRdb lists only in-frame clones, some missing. That table supplies the V and J calls and clone size; D and trimming were determined from the DNA. The profile shows a few hundred thousand clones, less than 90% of them singletons. Sample: PBMCs or T cells enriched from blood (not recorded which). The sequence derives from a woman in her thirties who had recovered from COVID-19.

The CDR3 DNA follows: TGTGCTAGTGGTTTGGGGCAGGGGATGGTTGGTGAAGCTTTCTTT. Residues: CASGLGQGMVGEAFF. The rearrangement uses TRBV12-5 and TRBJ1-1; tentatively, D is TRBD1 (6 bases). The germline gives CDR1 LGHNT, CDR2 FRNRAP. Trimming took off 1 base at V and 7 bases at J, with 16 bases between the two ends. The CDR3 covers 15 residues.